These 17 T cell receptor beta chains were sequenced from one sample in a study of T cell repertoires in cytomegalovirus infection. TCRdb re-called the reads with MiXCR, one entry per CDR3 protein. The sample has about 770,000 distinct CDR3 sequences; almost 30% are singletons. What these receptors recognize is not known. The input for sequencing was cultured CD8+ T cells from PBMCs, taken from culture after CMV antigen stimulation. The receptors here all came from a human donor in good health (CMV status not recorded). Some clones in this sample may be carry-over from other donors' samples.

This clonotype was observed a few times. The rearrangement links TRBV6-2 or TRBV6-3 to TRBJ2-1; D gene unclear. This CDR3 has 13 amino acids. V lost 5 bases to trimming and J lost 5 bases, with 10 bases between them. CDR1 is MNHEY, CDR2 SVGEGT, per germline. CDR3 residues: CASSRRVHNEQFF. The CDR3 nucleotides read TGTGCCAGCAGTCGCCGGGTCCACAATGAGCAGTTCTTC.

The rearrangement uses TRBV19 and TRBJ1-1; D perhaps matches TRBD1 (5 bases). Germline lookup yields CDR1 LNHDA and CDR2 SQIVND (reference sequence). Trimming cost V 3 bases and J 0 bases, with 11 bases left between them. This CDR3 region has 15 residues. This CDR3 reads CASSIRSGLNTEAFF. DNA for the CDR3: TGTGCCAGTAGTATTCGGTCAGGGCTGAACACTGAAGCTTTCTTT.

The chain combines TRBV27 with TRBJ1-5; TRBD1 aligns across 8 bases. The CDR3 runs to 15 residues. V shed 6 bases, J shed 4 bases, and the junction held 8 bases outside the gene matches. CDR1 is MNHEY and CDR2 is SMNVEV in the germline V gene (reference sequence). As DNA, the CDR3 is TGTGCCAGCAGACCGACAGGGGATGGTAATCAGCCCCAGCATTTT. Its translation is CASRPTGDGNQPQHF.

CDR3 sequence (DNA): TGTGCCAGCAGTGAAGACGAAGGGGGCTCCTACAATGAGCAGTTCTTC. It is translated as CASSEDEGGSYNEQFF. The chain is built from TRBV6-1 and TRBJ2-1; maybe TRBD1 (6 bases). The CDR3 has 16 residues. Germline values: CDR1 MNHNS, CDR2 SASEGT. V lost 1 base and J 0 bases, leaving 10 bases between the germline ends.

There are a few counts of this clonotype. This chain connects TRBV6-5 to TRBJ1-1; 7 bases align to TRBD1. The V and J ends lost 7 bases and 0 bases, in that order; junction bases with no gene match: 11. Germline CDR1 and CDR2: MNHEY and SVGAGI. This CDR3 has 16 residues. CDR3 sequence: CASITRDSDLNTEAFF. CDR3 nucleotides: TGTGCCAGCATAACCCGGGACAGCGACCTGAACACTGAAGCTTTCTTT.

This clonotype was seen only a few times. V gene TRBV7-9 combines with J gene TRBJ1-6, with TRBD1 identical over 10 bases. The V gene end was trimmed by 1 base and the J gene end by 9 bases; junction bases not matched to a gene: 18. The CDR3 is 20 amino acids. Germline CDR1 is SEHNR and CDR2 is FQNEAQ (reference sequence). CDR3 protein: CASSLGGGTGVLNIGSPLHF. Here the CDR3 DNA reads TGTGCCAGCAGCTTAGGGGGCGGGACAGGGGTTCTCAATATCGGTTCACCCCTCCACTTT.

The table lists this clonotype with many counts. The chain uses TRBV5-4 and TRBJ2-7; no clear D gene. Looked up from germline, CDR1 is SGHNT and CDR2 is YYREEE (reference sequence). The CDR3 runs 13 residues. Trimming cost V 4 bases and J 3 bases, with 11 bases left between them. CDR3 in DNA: TGTGCCAGCAGCCCCGGATCAGGCTACGAGCAGTACTTC. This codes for CASSPGSGYEQYF.

The CDR3 spells CASSQDRWQTKPQHF. The CDR3, as DNA: TGCGCCAGCAGCCAAGATCGTTGGCAGACCAAGCCCCAGCATTTT. V usage is TRBV4-3 and J usage is TRBJ1-5, with D uncertain. Trimming took off 0 bases at V and 8 bases at J, with 14 bases between the two ends. The CDR3 extends over 15 amino acids. From germline, CDR1 is LGHNA and CDR2 YSLEER.

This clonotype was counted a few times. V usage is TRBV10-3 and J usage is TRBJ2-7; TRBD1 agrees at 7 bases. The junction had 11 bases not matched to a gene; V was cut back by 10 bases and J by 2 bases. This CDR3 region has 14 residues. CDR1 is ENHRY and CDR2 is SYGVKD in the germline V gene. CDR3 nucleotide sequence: TGTGCCACCTCGATCGGGCAGGGGGCCTACGAGCAGTACTTC. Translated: CATSIGQGAYEQYF.

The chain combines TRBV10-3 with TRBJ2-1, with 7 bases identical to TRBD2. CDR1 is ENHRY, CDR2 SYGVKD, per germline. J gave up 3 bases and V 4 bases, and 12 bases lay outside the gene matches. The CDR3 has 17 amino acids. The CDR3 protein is CAISGRLQRDLYNEQFF. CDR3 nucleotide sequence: TGTGCCATCAGTGGAAGACTCCAGCGGGACCTCTACAATGAGCAGTTCTTC.

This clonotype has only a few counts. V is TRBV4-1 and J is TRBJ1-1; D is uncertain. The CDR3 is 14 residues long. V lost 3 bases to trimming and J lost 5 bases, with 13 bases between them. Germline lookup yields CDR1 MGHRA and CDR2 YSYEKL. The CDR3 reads CASSQLPPGTEAFF. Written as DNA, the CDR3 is TGCGCCAGCAGCCAGTTACCACCGGGGACTGAAGCTTTCTTT.

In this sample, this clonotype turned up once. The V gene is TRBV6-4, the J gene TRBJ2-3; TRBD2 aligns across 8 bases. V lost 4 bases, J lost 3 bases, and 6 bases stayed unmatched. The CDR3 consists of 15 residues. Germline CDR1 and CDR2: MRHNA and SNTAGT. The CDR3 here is CASSVGAGETDTQYF. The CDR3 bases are TGTGCCAGCAGTGTGGGAGCGGGGGAAACAGATACGCAGTATTTT.

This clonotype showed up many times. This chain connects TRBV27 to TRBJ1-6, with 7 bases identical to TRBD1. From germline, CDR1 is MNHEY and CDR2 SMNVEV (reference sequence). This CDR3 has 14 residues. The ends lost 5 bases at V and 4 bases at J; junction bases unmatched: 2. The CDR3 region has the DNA TGTGCCAGCAGTCCGGGACAGTATAATTCACCCCTCCACTTT. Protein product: CASSPGQYNSPLHF.

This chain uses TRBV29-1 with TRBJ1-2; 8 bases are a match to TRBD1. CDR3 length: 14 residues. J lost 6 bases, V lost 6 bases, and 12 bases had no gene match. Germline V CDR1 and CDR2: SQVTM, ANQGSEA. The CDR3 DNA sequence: TGCAGCGTACCCGCCGGGCAGGGGGCCAATGGCTACACCTTC. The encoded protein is CSVPAGQGANGYTF. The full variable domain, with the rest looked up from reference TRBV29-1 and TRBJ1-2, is SAVISQKPSRDICQRGTSLTIQCQVDSQVTMMFWYRQQPGQSLTLIATANQGSEATYESGFVIDKFPISRPNLTFSTLTVSNMSPEDSSIYLCSVPAGQGANGYTFGSGTRLTVV.

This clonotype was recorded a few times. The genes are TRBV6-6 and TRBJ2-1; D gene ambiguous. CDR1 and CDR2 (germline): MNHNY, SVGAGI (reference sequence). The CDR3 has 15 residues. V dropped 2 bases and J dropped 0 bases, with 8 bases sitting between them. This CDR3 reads CASSYGLGSYNEQFF. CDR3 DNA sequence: TGTGCCAGCAGTTACGGGTTGGGCTCCTACAATGAGCAGTTCTTC.

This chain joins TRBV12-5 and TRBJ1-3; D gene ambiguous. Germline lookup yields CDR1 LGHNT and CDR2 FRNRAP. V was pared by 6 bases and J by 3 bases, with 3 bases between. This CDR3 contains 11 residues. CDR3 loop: CASGVGNTIYF. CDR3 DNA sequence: TGTGCTAGTGGGGTTGGAAACACCATATATTTT.

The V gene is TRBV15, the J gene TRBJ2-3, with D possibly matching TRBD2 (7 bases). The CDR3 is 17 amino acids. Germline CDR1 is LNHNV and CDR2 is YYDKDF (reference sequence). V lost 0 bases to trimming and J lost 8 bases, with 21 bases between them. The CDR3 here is CATSRDPHGGGAGTQYF. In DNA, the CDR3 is TGTGCCACCAGCAGAGATCCCCATGGGGGGGGGGCCGGTACGCAGTATTTT. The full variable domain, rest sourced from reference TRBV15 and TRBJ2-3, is DAMVIQNPRYQVTQFGKPVTLSCSQTLNHNVMYWYQQKSSQAPKLLFHYYDKDFNNEADTPDNFQSRRPNTSFCFLDIRSPGLGDTAMYLCATSRDPHGGGAGTQYFGPGTRLTVL.